This T cell receptor (beta chain) was found in a study of shared clonotypes between healthy human individuals (TCRdb year 2020). Describing the broader study: The cohort comprised a couple of women and a few men aged 18 to 49 years. Per donor, three plates each were used for CD4 naive and CD4 memory, two for CD8 naive, and one for CD8 memory. To estimate repertoire size and how much clonotype sharing occurs between individuals, the study deeply sequenced the blood TCR repertoires of a handful of healthy adults. To increase sequencing depth and limit assay-specific biases, different laboratories used diverse techniques to prepare libraries and sequence TCR repertoires. Leukapheresis yielded between about 0.94 and 9 billion PBMCs per donor.

The paper's findings and limits, for the study overall: Naive subsets generally had larger estimated clonotype richness than memory subsets. Sampling was restricted to blood, and TCR repertoires in tissue are likely to differ from TCR repertoires in blood. Compared with non-shared clonotypes, the clonotypes found in all four sorted-subset donors had higher generation probabilities. Pairwise subsampling indicated that sequencing depth was expected to affect the degree of clonotype sharing among donors. Because the study included only a small number of donors, the genetic and exposure-history diversity represented was limited. Even with the large sequencing depth, rarefaction of the sorted-subset datasets indicated that sequencing was incomplete. Approximately 5% of naive CD4, approximately 3.7% of naive CD8, roughly 2.5% of memory CD4, and 0.4% of memory CD8 clonotypes were shared across several donors.

About this clone: It has no known antigen specificity. No qualities accompany the bases; no much larger clone lies one base away.

CD8 naive samples consisted of CD45RO-negative cells that were positively selected for CCR7, yielding a CD45RA+CCR7+ population without TemRA cells. Donors were healthy HIV-negative adults with no recently reported acute infections or vaccinations. Only Caucasian adults living in Nashville, Tennessee, USA were represented among the donors. After blood collection by leukapheresis, PBMCs were isolated using Ficoll-Histopaque density gradient centrifugation and then cryopreserved in the vapor phase of liquid nitrogen. Analytical flow cytometry was used to check the purity and quantity of every magnetically sorted T cell population. Genomic DNA was isolated from every sorted fraction and measured by UV absorbance on a Nanodrop 2000c. The CDR3, cysteine through phenylalanine, is 18 amino acids long. Solely the CDR3 DNA is kept, with 54 bases framed from the first base. V is shortened by 2 bases, J by 3 bases, and the region joining them spans 20 bases. Sequences SGHVS (CDR1) and FNYEAQ (CDR2) are obtained from the germline V gene.

TCR CDR3 regions were amplified from genomic DNA by multiplex PCR using the deep immunoSEQ assay. For each cell subset, the extracted genomic DNA was distributed evenly across all wells of several immunoSEQ 96-well plates, and each plate served as one replicate. Each replicate PCR for sorted subsets received around 210 ng genomic DNA, equal to tens of thousands of T cell genomes. The purified libraries were quantified using a Qubit 3.0 fluorometer, sized with a Bioanalyzer 2100, and then quantified again using the KAPA Library Quantification kit. Every immunoSEQ 96-well plate was sequenced on a separate single-read 150-cycle Illumina NextSeq 550 flow cell. Per the original workflow: Because only junctional sequences without quality scores were contained in the immunoSEQ output, filtering matching that applied to full-length reads could not be performed. Sequences were annotated with PyIR, a Python wrapper for IgBLAST v1.9, using IMGT germline references to assign V/J genes and CDR3. Reads were filtered out if the reads had weak V/J assignments (E-value above 1e-6), no CDR3, stop codons, out-of-frame junctions, or ambiguous translated residues. V3J clonotypes were defined as sequences sharing an identical inferred V gene, J gene, and CDR3 amino acid sequence. The percentage overlap between two repertoires was calculated by dividing the number of shared unique clonotypes by the size of the smaller repertoire. Three approaches were used to assess repertoire richness: RTK rarefaction, the Chao1 estimator, and Recon v2.1 estimates of unobserved clonotypes. Generation probabilities were computed with OLGA for all TCRbeta clonotypes obtained by the gDNA method from a few donors. Imported from immuneACCESS, the table was reduced by TCRdb to in-frame sequences with V and J called. These copies leave out some clones; in studies compared against another copy, an unresolved V gene accounts for under half, and the cause of the remainder is not known. V, J and clone size reflect that table, while D and trimming were determined from the DNA. This sample holds approximately 2,000,000 clones; just over 90% were observed only once. Jointly, the top ten make up more than 1.5% of the sample.

The rearrangement combines TRBV7-6 with TRBJ1-5; TRBD1 is perhaps the D gene, given 5 matching bases. This receptor was obtained from a man younger than 35 in good health. Some clones in this sample may be carry-over from other donors' samples. The sample consisted of naive CD8+ T cells from PBMCs. The intended sense of this specimen's cell subset or site label: CD45RA+CCR7+. DNA sequence: TGTGCCAGCAGCTTATTTGGGGGGAGGGCCGGGGTCAATCAGCCCCAGCATTTT. It translates as CASSLFGGRAGVNQPQHF. Where the CDR3 stops, the reference TRBV7-6 and TRBJ1-5 genes take over; the full variable domain is GAGVSQSPRYKVTKRGQDVALRCDPISGHVSLYWYRQALGQGPEFLTYFNYEAQQDKSGLPNDRFSAERPEGSISTLTIQRTEQRDSAMYRCASSLFGGRAGVNQPQHFGDGTRLSIL.